Below, one TCR beta chain is given with its context. Its target is not known. V dropped 5 bases and J dropped 6 bases, with 10 bases sitting between them. Germline CDR1 is SGHNT and CDR2 is YENEEA. The CDR3 is 13 amino acids. This record comes from a study of OX40 agonist ivuxolimab in advanced cancers. Turning to the study itself: Partial responses were achieved by three patients, of whom one had hepatocellular carcinoma and two had cutaneous melanoma.

The repertoire was sequenced with immunoSEQ multiplex PCR; TCRdb's copy has only in-frame clones and lacks some. The table lists roughly 19,000 clones, 75% to 95% of them singletons. Study observations and caveats: The work left the antigen specificity of expanded peripheral T cells undetermined. The CD4+ and CD8+ T cells in the blood had expanded clonally by week 6 at 0.1 to 3.0 mg/kg.

V gene TRBV11-3 combines with J gene TRBJ2-2; D remains ambiguous. The sequence came from an adult with an advanced solid tumor such as melanoma, head and neck, liver or kidney cancer. This specimen was CD4+ or CD8+ T cells sorted from blood, taken in a trial of the OX40 agonist ivuxolimab. CDR3 sequence (DNA): TGTGCCAGCAGCATCTCGTCCCCCGGGGAGCTGTTTTTT. Translating it yields CASSISSPGELFF.